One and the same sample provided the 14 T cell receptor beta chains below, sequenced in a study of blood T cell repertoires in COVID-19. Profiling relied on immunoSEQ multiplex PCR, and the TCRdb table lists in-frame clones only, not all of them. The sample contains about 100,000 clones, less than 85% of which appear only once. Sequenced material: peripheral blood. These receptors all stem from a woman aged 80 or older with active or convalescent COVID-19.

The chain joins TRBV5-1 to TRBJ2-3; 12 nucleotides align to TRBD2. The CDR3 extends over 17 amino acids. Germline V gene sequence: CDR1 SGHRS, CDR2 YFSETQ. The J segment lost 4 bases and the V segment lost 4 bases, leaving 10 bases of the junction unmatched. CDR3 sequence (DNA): TGCGCCAGCAGCGCAGTGACTAGCGGGAGAGGCGCAGATACGCAGTATTTT. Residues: CASSAVTSGRGADTQYF. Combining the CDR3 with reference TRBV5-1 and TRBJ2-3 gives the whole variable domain KAGVTQTPRYLIKTRGQQVTLSCSPISGHRSVSWYQQTPGQGLQFLFEYFSETQRNKGNFPGRFSGRQFSNSRSEMNVSTLELGDSALYLCASSAVTSGRGADTQYFGPGTRLTVL.

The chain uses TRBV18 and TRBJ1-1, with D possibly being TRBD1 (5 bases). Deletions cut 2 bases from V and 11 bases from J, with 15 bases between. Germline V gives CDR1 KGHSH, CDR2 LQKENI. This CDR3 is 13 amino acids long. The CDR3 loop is CASSPSGEYRAFF. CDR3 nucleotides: TGTGCCAGCTCACCATCGGGGGAGTACCGTGCTTTCTTT. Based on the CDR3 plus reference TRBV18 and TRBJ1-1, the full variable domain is NAGVMQNPRHLVRRRGQEARLRCSPMKGHSHVYWYRQLPEEGLKFMVYLQKENIIDESGMPKERFSAEFPKEGPSILRIQQVVRGDSAAYFCASSPSGEYRAFFGQGTRLTVV.

The CDR3 here is CASSLNSGTSDTQYF. DNA for the CDR3: TGTGCCAGCAGCTTAAATTCAGGGACTAGCGATACGCAGTATTTT. This chain joins TRBV7-3 and TRBJ2-3; 9 bases agree with TRBD2. CDR3 length equals 15 residues. V was clipped by 1 base and J by 6 bases; unmatched bases: 5. From germline, CDR1 is SGHTA and CDR2 FQGTGA.

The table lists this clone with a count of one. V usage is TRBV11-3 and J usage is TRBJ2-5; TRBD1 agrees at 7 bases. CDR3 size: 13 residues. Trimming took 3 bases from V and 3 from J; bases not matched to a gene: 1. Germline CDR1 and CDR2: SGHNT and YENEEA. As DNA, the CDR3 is TGTGCCAGCAGCTTTACAGGGGAAGAGACCCAGTACTTC. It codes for CASSFTGEETQYF.

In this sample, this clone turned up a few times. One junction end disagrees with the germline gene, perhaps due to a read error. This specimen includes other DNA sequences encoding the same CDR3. The CDR3 sequence: CASSLTGTYEQYF. The CDR3 DNA follows: TGTGCCAGCAGCTTGACAGGAACCTACGAGCAGTACTTC. The chain links TRBV5-1 to TRBJ2-7; a possible D gene is TRBD1 (6 bases). Germline V gene lookup returns CDR1 SGHRS and CDR2 YFSETQ. The CDR3 has 13 amino acids.

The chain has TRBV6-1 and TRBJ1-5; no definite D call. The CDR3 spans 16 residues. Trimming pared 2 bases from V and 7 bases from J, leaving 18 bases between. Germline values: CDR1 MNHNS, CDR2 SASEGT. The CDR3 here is CASSEYGGFGAQPQHF. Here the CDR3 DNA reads TGTGCCAGCAGTGAATACGGAGGTTTTGGCGCCCAGCCCCAGCATTTT.

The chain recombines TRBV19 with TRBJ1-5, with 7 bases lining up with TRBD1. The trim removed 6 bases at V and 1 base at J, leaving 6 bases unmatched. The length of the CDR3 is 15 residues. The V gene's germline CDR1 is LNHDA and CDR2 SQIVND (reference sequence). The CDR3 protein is CASRQDRASNQPQHF. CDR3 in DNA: TGTGCCAGTAGGCAAGACAGGGCGAGCAATCAGCCCCAGCATTTT.

The CDR3, as DNA: TGTGCCAGCAACGGGGGAGGAACAGATACGCAGTATTTT. Its translation is CASNGGGTDTQYF. The V gene is TRBV6-5, the J gene TRBJ2-3, with D perhaps TRBD2 (6 bases). The germline V gene encodes CDR1 MNHEY and CDR2 SVGAGI. The CDR3 is 13 amino acids. Trimming stripped 7 bases from V and 3 bases from J, with 11 bases between.

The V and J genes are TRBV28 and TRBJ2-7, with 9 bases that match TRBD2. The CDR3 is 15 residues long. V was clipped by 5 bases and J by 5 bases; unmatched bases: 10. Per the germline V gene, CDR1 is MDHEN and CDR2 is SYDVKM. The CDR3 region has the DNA TGTGCCAGCAGTCCCCGGGCTAGCGGGGTCGACGAGCAGTACTTC. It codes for CASSPRASGVDEQYF.

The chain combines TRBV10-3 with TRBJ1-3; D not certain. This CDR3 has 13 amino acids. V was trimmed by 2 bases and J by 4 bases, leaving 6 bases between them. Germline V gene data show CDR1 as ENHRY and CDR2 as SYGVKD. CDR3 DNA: TGTGCCATCAGTGAGGCGGGGGGAAACACCATATATTTT. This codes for CAISEAGGNTIYF.

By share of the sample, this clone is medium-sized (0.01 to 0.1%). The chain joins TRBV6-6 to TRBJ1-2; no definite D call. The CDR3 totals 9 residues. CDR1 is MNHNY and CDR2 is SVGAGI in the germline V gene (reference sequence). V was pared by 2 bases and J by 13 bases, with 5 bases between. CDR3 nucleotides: TGTGCCAGCAGTTACCCCTGCACCTTC. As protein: CASSYPCTF.

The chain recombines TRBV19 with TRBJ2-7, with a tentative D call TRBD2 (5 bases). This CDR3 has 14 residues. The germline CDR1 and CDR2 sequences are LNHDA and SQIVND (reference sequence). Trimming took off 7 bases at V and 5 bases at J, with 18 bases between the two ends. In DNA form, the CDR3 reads TGTGCCAGTACCCCAAGGGCTAGCCGGCACGAGCAGTACTTC. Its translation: CASTPRASRHEQYF.

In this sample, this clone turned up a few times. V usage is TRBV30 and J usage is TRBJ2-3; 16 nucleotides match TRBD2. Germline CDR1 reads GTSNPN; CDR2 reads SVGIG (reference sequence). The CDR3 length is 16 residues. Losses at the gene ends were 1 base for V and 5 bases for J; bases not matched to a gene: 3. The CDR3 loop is CAWSGGTSGGGDTQYF. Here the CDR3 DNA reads TGTGCCTGGAGTGGAGGGACTAGCGGGGGGGGAGATACGCAGTATTTT.

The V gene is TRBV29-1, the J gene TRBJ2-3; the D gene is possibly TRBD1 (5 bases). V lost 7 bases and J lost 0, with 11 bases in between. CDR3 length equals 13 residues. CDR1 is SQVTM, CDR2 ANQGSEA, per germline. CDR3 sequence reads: CSAQTDSTDTQYF. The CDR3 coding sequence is TGCAGCGCACAGACAGACAGCACAGATACGCAGTATTTT.